The 6 T cell receptor beta chains below come from one sample, sequenced in a study of blood T cell repertoires in COVID-19. The repertoire was sequenced with immunoSEQ multiplex PCR; TCRdb's copy has only in-frame clones and lacks some. This sample has 160,000 or so clones; around 81% occur once, and the top ten carry over 10%. Sequencing used peripheral blood. The source is a man in his 70s who had recovered from COVID-19.

The genes are TRBV12-3 or TRBV12-4 and TRBJ2-1; the match to TRBD1 covers 8 bases. V lost 7 bases, J lost 7 bases, and 6 bases stayed unmatched. This CDR3 contains 13 residues. The CDR3: CASIITGGNEQFF. CDR3 DNA sequence: TGTGCCAGCATCATTACAGGGGGAAATGAGCAGTTCTTC.

J is TRBJ2-2 and V is TRBV3-1 (or the pseudogene TRBV3-2), with 8 bases identical to TRBD2. The CDR3 has 15 amino acids. CDR1 LGHDT and CDR2 YNNKEL come from the germline V gene (reference sequence). V lost 5 bases to trimming and J lost 6 bases; unmatched junction nucleotides: 8. CDR3 residues: CASSFPGLVSGELFF. The CDR3 coding sequence is TGTGCCAGCAGCTTCCCGGGACTAGTTTCCGGGGAGCTGTTTTTT.

V usage is TRBV10-3 and J usage is TRBJ1-1; 9 nucleotides match TRBD1. The CDR3 is made up of 13 amino acids. Looked up from germline, CDR1 is ENHRY and CDR2 is SYGVKD. J was trimmed by 7 bases and V by 7 bases; bases with no gene match: 7. Here the CDR3 DNA reads TGTGCCATCAACGACGGACAGGGGCGTGAAGCTTTCTTT. It codes for CAINDGQGREAFF.

The rearrangement joins TRBV4-2 to TRBJ2-2, with no clear D. The CDR3 has 17 residues. V dropped 3 bases and J dropped 5 bases, with 19 bases sitting between them. The germline gives CDR1 LGHNA, CDR2 YNFKEQ. Here the CDR3 reads CASSQYLTEPPTGELFF. The CDR3 DNA reads TGTGCCAGCAGCCAGTACCTAACAGAGCCTCCTACCGGGGAGCTGTTTTTT.

The V gene is TRBV5-1, the J gene TRBJ2-1; D might be TRBD2 (6 bases). V gave up 3 bases and J gave up 5 bases, with 18 bases separating them. Germline assignment: CDR1 SGHRS and CDR2 YFSETQ. The CDR3 length is 16 residues. Here the CDR3 DNA reads TGCGCCAGCAGCTCGTCGGACCGGGACTCAAACAATGAGCAGTTCTTC. Residues: CASSSSDRDSNNEQFF.

This rearrangement joins TRBV28 to TRBJ2-7; tentative D call: TRBD1 (5 bases). Trimming removed 5 bases from V and 2 bases from J, with 13 bases in between. Germline CDR1 MDHEN, CDR2 SYDVKM. The CDR3 has 14 residues. CDR3 DNA sequence: TGTGCCAGCAGTCCCCCCAGGGCCACCTACGAGCAGTACTTC. Its translation: CASSPPRATYEQYF.